A single TCR beta chain is shown here with its context. Its specificity is not known. Germline V gives CDR1 SNHLY, CDR2 FYNNEI. V shed 3 bases and J shed 1 base, with 7 bases lying between them. This CDR3 has 14 amino acids. The entry originates in a study of OX40 agonist ivuxolimab in advanced cancers. In the study overall: Ivuxolimab, which is an agonistic anti-OX40 (CD134) antibody, was administered to the patients. The study gave patients intravenous ivuxolimab at 0.01 to 10 mg/kg every 2 weeks. Patients undergoing dose escalation presented with hepatocellular carcinoma, melanoma, renal cell or head and neck cancer.

Overall study results and limits: Among T cells, CD8+ cells averaged more expanded clones than CD4+ cells.

Repertoires were generated with immunoSEQ multiplex PCR, while TCRdb's copy carries only in-frame clones and drops some. The sample has 65,000 to 95,000 clones, 89% seen once; the top ten hold 9% to 10%. This chain connects TRBV2 to TRBJ2-1, with D tentatively TRBD1 or TRBD2 (5 bases each). Sample: CD4+ or CD8+ T cells sorted from blood, taken in a trial of the OX40 agonist ivuxolimab. The TCR was taken from an adult with an advanced solid tumor such as melanoma, head and neck, liver or kidney cancer. The CDR3 coding sequence is TGTGCCAGCAGTGATGAGGGGTCCTACAATGAGCAGTTCTTC. Translating it yields CASSDEGSYNEQFF.